This T cell receptor (beta chain) comes out of a study of radiotherapy plus CTLA-4 blockade in lung cancer. Study outcomes and limitations: An expansion of tumor-derived TCR clones occurred in blood after radiotherapy plus ipilimumab. Response, reportedly, was best predicted by interferon-beta along with early blood T cell clone dynamics.

TCRdb's table, derived via immunoSEQ multiplex PCR, lists solely in-frame clones and lacks some. The sample has tens of thousands of clones, roughly four fifths seen once. On this clone: Its antigen remains unidentified.

Those patients who had chemo-refractory metastatic non-small-cell lung cancer were given focal radiation along with CTLA-4 blockade through ipilimumab. Sequenced here: peripheral blood, sampled from a patient treated with radiotherapy plus ipilimumab. The source is a human donor with non-small cell lung cancer who had stable disease on radiotherapy plus ipilimumab.

CDR3 in DNA: TGTGCCAGCAGCGCGGCGGGACTAGCGGGGTACACAGATACGCAGTATTTT. Protein product: CASSAAGLAGYTDTQYF. The chain couples TRBV13 to TRBJ2-3; 13 bases are shared with TRBD2. V shed 5 bases and J 2 bases; nucleotides not matched to a gene: 7. CDR3 length: 17 amino acids. Germline-derived CDR1 and CDR2 are PRHDT and FYEKMQ (reference sequence).